This T cell receptor beta chain was profiled in a study of CD8 T cells in ankylosing spondylitis (TCRdb year 2017). In terms of the full investigation: The study profiled T cell receptor beta repertoires in healthy donors and ankylosing spondylitis patients to find disease-linked TCR variants. In total, the full study cohort was made up of some 100 healthy donors and 25 ankylosing spondylitis patients. Peripheral blood was sampled, and synovial fluid was additionally collected from ankylosing spondylitis patients.

Only a few counts were recorded for this clonotype. What antigen it recognizes has not been identified. Base qualities are not provided; no much larger clone lies one nucleotide away. Via the germline V gene (reference sequence), CDR1 is SEHNR and CDR2 FQNEAQ. The CDR3 covers 15 residues, taking in both the cysteine and the phenylalanine. The sequence is cut down to CDR3 DNA, 45 bases in frame from base 1. Deletion took 4 bases off V and 4 bases off J, with a span of 13 bases between the germline ends. Results and caveats for the whole study, not just this receptor: A TCR beta motif made up of several highly homologous amino acid variants appeared to be characteristic of blood from ankylosing spondylitis patients. In peripheral blood, the disease-linked clones were found at relatively low frequencies and had a CD8+ phenotype. According to the report, matched synovial fluid samples from ankylosing spondylitis patients were significantly enriched for the disease-linked clones. Some motif variants were previously reported in synovial fluid and blood of reactive arthritis patients, suggesting common disease-initiation mechanisms.

Sequencing took place on an Illumina HiSeq 2500. Quantitative 5'-RACE with molecular barcodes was the method used to prepare the TCR beta libraries. Processing in the source paper ran as follows. A new computational method based on a probabilistic model of VDJ rearrangement was used to identify disease-linked TCR variants. TCRdb handled the public reads itself, with Q25 trimming in fastp and clone calling in MiXCR, and kept productive beta chains. Each entry merges the rows of one CDR3 protein and shows their most common DNA and genes. The V and J calls, along with clone size, are taken from TCRdb and not from the paper's own processing. The sample has roughly 440,000 distinct CDR3 sequences on record, approximately 17% of them singletons. The ten largest clones represent approximately 1% of the sample.

Sequencing was performed on blood, either unsorted or a sorted T cell fraction (not recorded which). The chain links TRBV7-9 with TRBJ1-4; the D gene is perhaps TRBD1, from 5 matching bases. The TCR originated in a male donor with ankylosing spondylitis. Here the CDR3 is given as CASSSGGTFNEKLFF. The DNA sequence is TGTGCCAGCAGCTCCGGGGGGACTTTTAATGAAAAACTGTTTTTT.